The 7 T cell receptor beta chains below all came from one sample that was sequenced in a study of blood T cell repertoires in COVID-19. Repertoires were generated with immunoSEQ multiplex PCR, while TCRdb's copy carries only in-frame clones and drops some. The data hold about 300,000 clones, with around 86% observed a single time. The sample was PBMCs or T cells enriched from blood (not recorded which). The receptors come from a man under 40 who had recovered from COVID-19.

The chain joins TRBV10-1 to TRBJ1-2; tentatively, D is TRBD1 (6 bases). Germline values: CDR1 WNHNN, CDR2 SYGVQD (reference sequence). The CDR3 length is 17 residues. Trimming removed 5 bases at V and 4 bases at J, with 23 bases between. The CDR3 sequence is CASSPYNNREKGYGYTF. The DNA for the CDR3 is TGCGCCAGCAGTCCATATAATAACAGGGAAAAGGGCTATGGCTACACCTTC.

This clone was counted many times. The CDR3 DNA reads TGTGCCAGCAGTAAAGACAGGGCCTCCTACAATGAGCAGTTCTTC. Its protein product is CASSKDRASYNEQFF. The chain links TRBV2 to TRBJ2-1; 7 bases are a match to TRBD1. With 5 bases clipped from V and 0 bases from J, the junction kept 4 bases outside the gene matches. Germline-derived CDR1 and CDR2 are SNHLY and FYNNEI. This CDR3 spans 15 amino acids.

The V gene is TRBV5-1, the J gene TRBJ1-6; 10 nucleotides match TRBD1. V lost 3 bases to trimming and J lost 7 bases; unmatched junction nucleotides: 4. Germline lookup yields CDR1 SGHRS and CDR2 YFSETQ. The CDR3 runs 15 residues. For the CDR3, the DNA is TGCGCCAGCAGCTGGGACAGGGGAGGAAATTCACCCCTCCACTTT. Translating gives CASSWDRGGNSPLHF.

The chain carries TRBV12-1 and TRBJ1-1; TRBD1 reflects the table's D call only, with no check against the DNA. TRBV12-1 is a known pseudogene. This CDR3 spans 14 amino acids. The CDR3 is CASSSGHGYTEAFF. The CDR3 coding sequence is TGTGCCAGCAGCTCCGGACATGGGTACACTGAAGCTTTCTTT.

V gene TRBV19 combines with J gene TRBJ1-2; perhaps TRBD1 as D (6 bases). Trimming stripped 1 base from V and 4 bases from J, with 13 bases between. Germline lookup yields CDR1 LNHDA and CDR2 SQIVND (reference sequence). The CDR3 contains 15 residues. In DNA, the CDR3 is TGTGCCAGTAGTATAGGGCCCCAGGGGCGCTATGGCTACACCTTC. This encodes CASSIGPQGRYGYTF.

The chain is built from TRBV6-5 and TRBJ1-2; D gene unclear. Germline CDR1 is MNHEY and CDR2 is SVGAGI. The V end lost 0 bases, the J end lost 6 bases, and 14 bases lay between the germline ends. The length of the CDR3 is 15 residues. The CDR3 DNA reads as TGTGCCAGCAGTTACTCTGTTCCAAGGCGGCATGGCTACACCTTC. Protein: CASSYSVPRRHGYTF.

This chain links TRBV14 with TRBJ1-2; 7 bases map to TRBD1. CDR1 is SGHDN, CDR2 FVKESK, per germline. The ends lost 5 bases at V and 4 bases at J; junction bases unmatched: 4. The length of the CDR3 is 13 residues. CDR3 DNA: TGTGCCAGCAGCTCTACAGGGGCCTATGGCTACACCTTC. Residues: CASSSTGAYGYTF.